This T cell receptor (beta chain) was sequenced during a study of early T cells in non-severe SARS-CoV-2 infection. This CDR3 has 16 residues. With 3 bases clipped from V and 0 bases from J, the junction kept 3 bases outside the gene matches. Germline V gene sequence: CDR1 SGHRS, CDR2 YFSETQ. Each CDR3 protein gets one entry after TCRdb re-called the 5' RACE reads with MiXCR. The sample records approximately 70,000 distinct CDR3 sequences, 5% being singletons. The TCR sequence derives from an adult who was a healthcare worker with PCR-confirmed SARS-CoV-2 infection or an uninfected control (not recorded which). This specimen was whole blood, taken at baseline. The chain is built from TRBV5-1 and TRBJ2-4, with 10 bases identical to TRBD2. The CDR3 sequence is CASSWTSGLAKNIQYF. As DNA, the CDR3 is TGCGCCAGCAGCTGGACTAGCGGTCTAGCCAAAAACATTCAGTACTTC.